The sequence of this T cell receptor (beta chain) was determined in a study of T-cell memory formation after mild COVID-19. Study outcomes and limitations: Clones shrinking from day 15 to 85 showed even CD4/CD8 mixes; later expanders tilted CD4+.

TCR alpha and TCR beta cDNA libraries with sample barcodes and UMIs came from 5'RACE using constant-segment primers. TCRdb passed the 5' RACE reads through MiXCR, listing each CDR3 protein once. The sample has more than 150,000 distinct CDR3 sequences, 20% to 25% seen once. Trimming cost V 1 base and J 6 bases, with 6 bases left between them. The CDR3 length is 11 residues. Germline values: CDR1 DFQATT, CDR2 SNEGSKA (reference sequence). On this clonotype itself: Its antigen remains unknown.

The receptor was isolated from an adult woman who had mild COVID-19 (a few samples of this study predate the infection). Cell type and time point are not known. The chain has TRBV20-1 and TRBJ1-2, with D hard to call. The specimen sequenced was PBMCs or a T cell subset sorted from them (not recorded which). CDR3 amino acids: CSARAGDGYTF. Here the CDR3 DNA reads TGCAGTGCTAGAGCCGGGGATGGCTACACCTTC.